The present T cell receptor beta chain was sequenced within a study of T cells after yellow fever vaccination. There are 14 residues in the CDR3. Per the germline V gene, CDR1 is SGHVS and CDR2 is FQNEAQ. V lost 4 bases and J lost 3; bases outside the gene matches: 2. TCRdb processed the 5' RACE reads anew with MiXCR; each CDR3 protein has one entry. The top ten clones hold 15% of a sample with hundreds of thousands of distinct CDR3 sequences, about 12% of them seen once. The chain uses TRBV7-8 and TRBJ1-3, with 8 bases lining up with TRBD1. Sequenced material: PBMCs, taken on the day of the yellow fever booster vaccination. This TCR was sampled from a man younger than 45 who received the YFV17D yellow fever vaccine. The CDR3 spells CASSWTGNGNTIYF. The CDR3 nucleotides are TGTGCCAGCAGCTGGACAGGGAATGGAAACACCATATATTTT.